What follows is one TCR beta chain and its context. Its specificity is not known. These data are taken from a study of vaccination effects on CD4 cells after COVID-19. Study-level points and caveats: The study found marked clonal contraction of infection- and vaccine-induced clones late after vaccination.

The protocol was immunoSEQ multiplex PCR, while the TCRdb copy is restricted to in-frame clones and leaves out a portion. This repertoire shows just over 20,000 clones, around two thirds found once; its top ten account for 16%. Pools of viral peptides were used by the ViraFEST assay to expand antigen-specific CD4+ T cells ahead of sequencing. Isolating CD4+ T cells followed approximately 11 days of culture. CDR3 length: 16 residues. Looked up from germline, CDR1 is SGHRS and CDR2 is YFSETQ. Trimming pared 7 bases from V and 0 bases from J, leaving 16 bases between. The chain carries TRBV5-1 and TRBJ2-2, with D hard to call. Sequencing used CD4+ T cells from PBMCs cultured with HCoV-229E spike peptides, obtained before COVID-19 vaccination. The clonotype comes from a human donor who received a COVID-19 vaccine. CDR3 in DNA: TGCGCCAGCTCCGATGCGCGAGCGTCGAACACCGGGGAGCTGTTTTTT. This codes for CASSDARASNTGELFF.